This T cell receptor (beta chain) was captured by sequencing in a study of regulatory T cells in long-lasting Graves disease. Sequencing libraries for TCR beta were prepared with iRepertoire HTBI primers and Arm-PCR of CDR3 regions. TCRdb redid the calling of the multiplex PCR reads with MiXCR, one entry per CDR3 protein. Here the sample spans over 500,000 distinct CDR3 sequences, about 15% being singletons. The CDR3 has 11 residues. Germline CDR1 reads SNHLY; CDR2 reads FYNNEI. V was shortened by 9 bases and J by 4 bases, with 10 bases between the two germline ends. Time point specified: newly diagnosed GD, antithyroid drugs for less than 3 months. The TCR library was made from RNA extracted from PBMCs. These data were likewise used in another study, on T cells in Graves' hyperthyroidism and ophthalmopathy. Per that study: Stable disease denoted Graves' hyperthyroidism without ophthalmopathy progression within 18 months. Those with hyperthyroidism were 18 to 65 years old, newly diagnosed, and ill for under 2 months. Criteria for exclusion of patients were uncontrolled infection, other autoimmune disease, pregnancy or lactation. During a first-round RT-PCR of the TCR CDR3, the HTBI primer set was used.

This rearrangement joins TRBV2 to TRBJ2-7; no reliable D call. The clonotype comes from a woman aged 25 to 39 with Graves disease. The sample consisted of peripheral blood mononuclear cells (PBMCs), taken at new diagnosis, from a patient treated with antithyroid drugs. The CDR3 loop reads CASDLGYEQYF. CDR3 coding DNA: TGTGCCAGTGATTTGGGGTACGAGCAGTACTTC.